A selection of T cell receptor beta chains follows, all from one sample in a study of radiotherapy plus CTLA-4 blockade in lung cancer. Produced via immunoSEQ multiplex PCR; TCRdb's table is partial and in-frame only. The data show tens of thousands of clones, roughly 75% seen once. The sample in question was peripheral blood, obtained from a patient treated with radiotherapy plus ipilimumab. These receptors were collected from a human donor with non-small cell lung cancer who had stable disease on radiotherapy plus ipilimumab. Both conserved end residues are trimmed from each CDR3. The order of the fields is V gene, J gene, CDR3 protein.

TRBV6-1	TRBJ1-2	ASTNTGGAGGYT
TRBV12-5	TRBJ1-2	ASGQGFPSTIGYT
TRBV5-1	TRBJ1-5	ASSPAGRSNQPQH
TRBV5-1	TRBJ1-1	ASSPGNGIHTEAF
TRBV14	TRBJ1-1	ASSQQTGFSEAF
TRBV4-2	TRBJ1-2	ASRLKLPLVSGTKFYGYT
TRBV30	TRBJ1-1	AWRRGNTEAF
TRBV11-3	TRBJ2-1	ASSLILAGYEQF
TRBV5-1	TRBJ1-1	ASSTGLQLMNTEAF
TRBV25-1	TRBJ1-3	ASSELARGHLPGNTIY
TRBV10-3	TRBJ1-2	AISDDGQVSLYGYT
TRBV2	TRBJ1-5	ASKFGAGNQPQH
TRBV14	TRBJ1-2	ASSQGQGIAGYT
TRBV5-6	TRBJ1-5	ASSSGRGQPQH
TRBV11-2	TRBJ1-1	ASSLGQGPGTEAF
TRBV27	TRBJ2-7	ASSWRRGEQY
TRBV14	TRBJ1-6	ASSPLQGRRSPLH
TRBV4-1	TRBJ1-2	ASSHLDRASDGYT
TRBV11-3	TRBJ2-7	ASSAYRGSSYEQY
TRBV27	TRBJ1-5	ASSRLGGAEGQPQH
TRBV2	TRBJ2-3	ASRVGVSTDTQY
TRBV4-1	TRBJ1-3	ASSQGRLGNTIY
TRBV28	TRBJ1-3	ASTGPLSGNTIY
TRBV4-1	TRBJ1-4	ASSQELGGDEKLF
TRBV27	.	ASSRDSTYEQY